This T cell receptor beta chain comes out of a study of blood T cell repertoires in COVID-19. Across the study: PBMCs, B-cell-depleted T cells, or T cells provided the cDNA or gDNA that made up the material.

The assay was immunoSEQ multiplex PCR, and TCRdb's table has in-frame clones only and misses some. Of over 130,000 clones in the sample, 87% are singletons; the top ten hold approximately 4.1%. This clone was recorded once. CDR1 and CDR2 from the germline V gene are SGHVS and FQNEAQ. CDR3 length: 16 amino acids. Trimming shortened V by 3 bases and J by 6 bases, and 19 bases separated the two germline ends. The source of this sequence is a woman aged 60-75 years with active or convalescent COVID-19. The gene calls are TRBV7-8 and TRBJ2-3, with D maybe TRBD2 (5 bases). The specimen sequenced was peripheral blood. DNA of the CDR3: TGTGCCAGCAGCTTTGGAGGACTGGCTTCGAGGGATACGCAGTATTTT. This codes for CASSFGGLASRDTQYF.